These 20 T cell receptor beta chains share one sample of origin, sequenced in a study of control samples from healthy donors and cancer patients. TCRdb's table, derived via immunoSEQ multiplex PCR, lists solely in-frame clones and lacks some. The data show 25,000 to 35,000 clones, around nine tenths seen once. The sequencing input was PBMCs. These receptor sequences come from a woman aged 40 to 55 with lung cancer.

The CDR3 DNA reads TGTGCCAGCAGTTTTTCCCGGTTCGAGCAGTACTTC. Encoded protein: CASSFSRFEQYF. The J gene is TRBJ2-7, the V gene TRBV28, with D unresolved. Trimming took 3 bases from V and 6 from J, leaving 9 bases between them. CDR1 MDHEN and CDR2 SYDVKM come from the germline V gene. There are 12 residues in the CDR3.

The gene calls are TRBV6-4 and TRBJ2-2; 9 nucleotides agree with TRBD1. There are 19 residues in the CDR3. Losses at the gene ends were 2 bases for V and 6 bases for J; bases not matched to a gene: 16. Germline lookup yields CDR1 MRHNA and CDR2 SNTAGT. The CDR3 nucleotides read TGTGCCAGCAGTGACAAAATGTTTTCGGGACAGGGAGTTTCCGGGGAGCTGTTTTTT. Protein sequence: CASSDKMFSGQGVSGELFF.

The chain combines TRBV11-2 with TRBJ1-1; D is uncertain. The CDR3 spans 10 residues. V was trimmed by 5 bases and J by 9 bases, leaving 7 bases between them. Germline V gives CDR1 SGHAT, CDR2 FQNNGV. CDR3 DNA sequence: TGTGCCAGCAGCAGCCAACAAGCTTTCTTT. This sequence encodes CASSSQQAFF.

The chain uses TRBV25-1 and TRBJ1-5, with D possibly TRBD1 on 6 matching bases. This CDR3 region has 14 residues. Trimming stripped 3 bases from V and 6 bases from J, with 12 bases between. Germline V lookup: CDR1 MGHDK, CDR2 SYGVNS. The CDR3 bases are TGTGCCAGCAGTGATTCGGGAGGGGGTCAGCCCCAGCATTTT. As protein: CASSDSGGGQPQHF.

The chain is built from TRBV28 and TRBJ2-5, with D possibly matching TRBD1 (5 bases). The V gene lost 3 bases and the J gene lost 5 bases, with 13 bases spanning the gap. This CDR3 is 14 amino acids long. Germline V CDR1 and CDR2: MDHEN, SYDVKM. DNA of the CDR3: TGTGCCAGCAGTTTTTGGGGCCGGTGGGAGACCCAGTACTTC. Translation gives CASSFWGRWETQYF.

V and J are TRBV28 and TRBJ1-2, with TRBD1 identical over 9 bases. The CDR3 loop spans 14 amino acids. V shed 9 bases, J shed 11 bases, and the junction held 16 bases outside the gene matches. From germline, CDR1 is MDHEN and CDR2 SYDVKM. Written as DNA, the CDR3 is TGTGCCAGTTCCCCCGGGACAGGGATAATTGGTTACACCTTC. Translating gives CASSPGTGIIGYTF.

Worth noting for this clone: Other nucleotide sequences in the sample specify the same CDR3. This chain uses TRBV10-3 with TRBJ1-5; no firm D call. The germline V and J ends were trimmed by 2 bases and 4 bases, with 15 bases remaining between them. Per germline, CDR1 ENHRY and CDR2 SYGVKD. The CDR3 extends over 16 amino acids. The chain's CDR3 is CAISEAELGVNQPQHF. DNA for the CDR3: TGTGCCATCAGTGAGGCCGAACTTGGGGTAAATCAGCCCCAGCATTTT.

Here the CDR3 reads CASSLRREAGYTF. DNA for the CDR3: TGTGCCAGCAGTTTGAGAAGGGAGGCGGGCTACACCTTC. The chain couples TRBV27 to TRBJ1-2; D not resolved. With 3 bases removed from V and 8 bases from J, the gap between germline ends came to 13 bases. This CDR3 region has 13 residues. Germline CDR1 reads MNHEY; CDR2 reads SMNVEV (reference sequence).

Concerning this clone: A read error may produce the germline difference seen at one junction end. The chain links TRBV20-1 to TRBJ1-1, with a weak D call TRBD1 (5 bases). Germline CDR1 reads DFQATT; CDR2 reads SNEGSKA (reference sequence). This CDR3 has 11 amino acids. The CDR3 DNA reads TGCAGTGCTAGAGAAACAGGTGGGGCCGGATTT. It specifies CSARETGGAGF.

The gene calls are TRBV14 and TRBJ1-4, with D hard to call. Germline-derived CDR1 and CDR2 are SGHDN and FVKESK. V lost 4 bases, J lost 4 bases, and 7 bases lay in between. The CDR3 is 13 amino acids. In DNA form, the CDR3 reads TGTGCCAGCAGCCGTAACTTTAATGAAAAACTGTTTTTT. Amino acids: CASSRNFNEKLFF.

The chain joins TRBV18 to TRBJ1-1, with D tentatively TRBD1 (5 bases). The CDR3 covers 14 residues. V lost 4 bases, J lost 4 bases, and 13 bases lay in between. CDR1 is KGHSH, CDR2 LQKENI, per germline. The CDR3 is CASSLSGAGTEAFF. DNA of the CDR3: TGTGCCAGCTCACTGTCCGGGGCCGGCACTGAAGCTTTCTTT.

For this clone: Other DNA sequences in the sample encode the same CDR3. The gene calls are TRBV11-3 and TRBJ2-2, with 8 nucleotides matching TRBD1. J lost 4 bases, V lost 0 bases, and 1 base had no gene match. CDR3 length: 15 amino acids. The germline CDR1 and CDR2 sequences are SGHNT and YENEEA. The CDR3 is CASSLEGQGTGELFF. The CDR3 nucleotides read TGTGCCAGCAGCTTAGAAGGACAGGGCACCGGGGAGCTGTTTTTT.

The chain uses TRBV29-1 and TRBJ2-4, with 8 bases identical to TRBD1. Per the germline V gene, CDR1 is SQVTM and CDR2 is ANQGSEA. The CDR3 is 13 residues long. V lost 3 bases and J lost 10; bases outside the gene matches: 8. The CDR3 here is CSVETGAQRIQYF. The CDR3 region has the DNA TGCAGCGTTGAGACAGGGGCTCAGAGGATTCAGTACTTC. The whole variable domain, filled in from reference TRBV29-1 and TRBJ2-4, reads SAVISQKPSRDICQRGTSLTIQCQVDSQVTMMFWYRQQPGQSLTLIATANQGSEATYESGFVIDKFPISRPNLTFSTLTVSNMSPEDSSIYLCSVETGAQRIQYFGAGTRLSVL.

The CDR3 sequence: CASSRDSNQPQHF. The CDR3 region has the DNA TGTGCCAGTTCACGGGATAGCAATCAGCCCCAGCATTTT. The rearrangement uses TRBV19 and TRBJ1-5; D is uncertain. Germline-derived CDR1 and CDR2 are LNHDA and SQIVND (reference sequence). CDR3 length: 13 amino acids. V lost 8 bases, J lost 0 bases, and 8 bases lay in between.

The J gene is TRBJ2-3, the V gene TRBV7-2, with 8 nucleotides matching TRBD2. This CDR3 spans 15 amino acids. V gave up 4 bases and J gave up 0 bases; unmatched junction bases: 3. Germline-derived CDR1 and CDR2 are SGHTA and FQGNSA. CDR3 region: CASSSPGGSTDTQYF. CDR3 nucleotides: TGTGCCAGCAGCTCCCCGGGGGGGAGCACAGATACGCAGTATTTT.

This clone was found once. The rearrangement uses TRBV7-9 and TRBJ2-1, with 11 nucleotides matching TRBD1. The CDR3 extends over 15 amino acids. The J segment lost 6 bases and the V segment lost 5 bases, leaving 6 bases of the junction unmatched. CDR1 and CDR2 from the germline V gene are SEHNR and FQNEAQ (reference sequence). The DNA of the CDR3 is TGTGCCAGCAGCCCCTGGACAGGGGGCGTCAATGAGCAGTTCTTC. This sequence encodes CASSPWTGGVNEQFF.

CDR3 sequence reads: CASSSSAGTFTGELFF. Written as DNA, the CDR3 is TGTGCCAGCAGCTCATCGGCAGGTACTTTCACCGGGGAGCTGTTTTTT. V and J are TRBV5-4 and TRBJ2-2; no clear D. V gave up 3 bases and J gave up 4 bases, with 16 bases separating them. The CDR3 is made up of 16 amino acids. Germline-derived CDR1 and CDR2 are SGHNT and YYREEE (reference sequence).

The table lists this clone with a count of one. The CDR3 region is CASSLAPGGVRPSTDTQYF. In nucleotides, the CDR3 is TGTGCCAGCAGCTTGGCCCCCGGAGGGGTCAGGCCCTCCACAGATACGCAGTATTTT. The chain combines TRBV5-4 with TRBJ2-3, with D perhaps TRBD2 (6 bases). V lost 0 bases to trimming and J lost 2 bases, with 22 bases between them. The CDR3 is 19 residues long. CDR1 SGHNT and CDR2 YYREEE come from the germline V gene (reference sequence).

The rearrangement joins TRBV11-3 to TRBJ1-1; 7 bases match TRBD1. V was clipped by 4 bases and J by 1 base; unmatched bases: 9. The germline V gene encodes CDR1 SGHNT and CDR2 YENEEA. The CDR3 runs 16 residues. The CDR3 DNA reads TGTGCCAGCAGCTCCTATCAGGGGGACAGGAACACTGAAGCTTTCTTT. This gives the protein CASSSYQGDRNTEAFF. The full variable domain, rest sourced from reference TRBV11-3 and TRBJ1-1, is EAGVVQSPRYKIIEKKQPVAFWCNPISGHNTLYWYLQNLGQGPELLIRYENEEAVDDSQLPKDRFSAERLKGVDSTLKIQPAELGDSAVYLCASSSYQGDRNTEAFFGQGTRLTVV.

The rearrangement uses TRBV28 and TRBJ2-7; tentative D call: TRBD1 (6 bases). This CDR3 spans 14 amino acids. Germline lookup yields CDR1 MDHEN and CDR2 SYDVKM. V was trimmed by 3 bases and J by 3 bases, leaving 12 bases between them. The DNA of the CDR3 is TGTGCCAGCAGTTTCCCCGGGACAAGCTACGAGCAGTACTTC. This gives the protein CASSFPGTSYEQYF.